What follows describes a single T cell receptor (beta chain). The data derive from a study of blood T cell repertoires in COVID-19. Study-level background: From the United States, Italy and Spain came samples of acute and convalescent COVID-19. PBMCs, B-cell-depleted T cells, or T cells provided the cDNA or gDNA that made up the material.

How the authors handled the data: How many nucleated cells were present was estimated from reference gene primer amplification. Profiled with immunoSEQ multiplex PCR; TCRdb holds only in-frame clones, not every one. The V and J calls and clone size come from that table; D and trimming were worked out from the DNA. Of tens of thousands of clones listed, less than 85% are singletons. Per the germline V gene, CDR1 is SGHRS and CDR2 is YFSETQ. J was trimmed by 5 bases and V by 3 bases; bases with no gene match: 11. The CDR3 consists of 15 residues. The material sequenced was peripheral blood. The chain links TRBV5-1 to TRBJ2-7, with 7 bases matching TRBD2. This receptor was identified in a woman older than 75 with acute or convalescent COVID-19. The CDR3 nucleotides read TGCGCCAGCAGCTGGCCGCCCGGGGGGTCCCACGAGCAGTACTTC. Translating gives CASSWPPGGSHEQYF.